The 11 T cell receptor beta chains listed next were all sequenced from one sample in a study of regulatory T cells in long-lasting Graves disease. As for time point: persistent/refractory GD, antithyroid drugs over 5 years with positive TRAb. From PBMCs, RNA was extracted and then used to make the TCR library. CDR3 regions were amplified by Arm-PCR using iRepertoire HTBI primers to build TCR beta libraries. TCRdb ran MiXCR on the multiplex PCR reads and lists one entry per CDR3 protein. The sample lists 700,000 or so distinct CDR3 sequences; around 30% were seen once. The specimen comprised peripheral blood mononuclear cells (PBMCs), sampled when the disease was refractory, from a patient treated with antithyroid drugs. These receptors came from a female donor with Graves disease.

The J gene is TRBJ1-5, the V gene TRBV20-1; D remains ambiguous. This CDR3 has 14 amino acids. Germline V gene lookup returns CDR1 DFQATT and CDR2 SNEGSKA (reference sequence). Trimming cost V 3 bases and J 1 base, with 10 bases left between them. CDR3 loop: CSASPTGSNQPQHF. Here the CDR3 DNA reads TGCAGTGCTAGCCCGACGGGGAGCAATCAGCCCCAGCATTTT.

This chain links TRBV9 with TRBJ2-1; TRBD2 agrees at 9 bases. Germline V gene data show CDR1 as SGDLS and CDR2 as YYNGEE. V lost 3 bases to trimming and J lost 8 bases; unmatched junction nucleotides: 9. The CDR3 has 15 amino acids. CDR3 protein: CASSGGLAGYDEQFF. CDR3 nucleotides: TGTGCCAGCAGCGGGGGGCTAGCGGGGTACGATGAGCAGTTCTTC.

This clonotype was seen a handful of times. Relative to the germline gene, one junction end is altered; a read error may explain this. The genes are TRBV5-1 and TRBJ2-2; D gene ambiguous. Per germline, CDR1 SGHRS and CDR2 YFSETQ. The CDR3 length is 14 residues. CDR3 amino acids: CASSLAVGRGELFF. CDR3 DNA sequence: TGTGCCAGCAGCTTGGCCGTGGGTCGCGGGGAGCTGTTTTTT.

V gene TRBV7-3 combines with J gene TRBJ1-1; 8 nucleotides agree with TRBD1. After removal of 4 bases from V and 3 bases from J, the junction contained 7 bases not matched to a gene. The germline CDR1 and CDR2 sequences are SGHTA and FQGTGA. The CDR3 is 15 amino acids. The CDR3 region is CASSSTGVGHTEAFF. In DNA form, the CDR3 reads TGTGCCAGCAGCTCGACAGGGGTGGGTCACACTGAAGCTTTCTTT.

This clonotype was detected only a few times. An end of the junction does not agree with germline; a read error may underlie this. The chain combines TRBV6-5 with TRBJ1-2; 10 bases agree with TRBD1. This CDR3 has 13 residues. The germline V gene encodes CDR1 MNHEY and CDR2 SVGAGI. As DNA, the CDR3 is TGTGCCAGCAGTTACTATTTGGGCGGACAGGGGGACTTC. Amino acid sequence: CASSYYLGGQGDF.

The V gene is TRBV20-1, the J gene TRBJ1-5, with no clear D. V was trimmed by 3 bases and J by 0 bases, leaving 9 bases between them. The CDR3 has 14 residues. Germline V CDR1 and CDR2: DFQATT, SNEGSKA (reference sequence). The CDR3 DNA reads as TGCAGTGCTAGTGAGCCTTATAGCAATCAGCCCCAGCATTTT. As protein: CSASEPYSNQPQHF.

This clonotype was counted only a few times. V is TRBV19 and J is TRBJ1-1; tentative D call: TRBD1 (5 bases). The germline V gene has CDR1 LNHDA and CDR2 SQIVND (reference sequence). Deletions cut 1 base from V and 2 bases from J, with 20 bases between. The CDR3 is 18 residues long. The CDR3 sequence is CASSIGDRRPGLNTEAFF. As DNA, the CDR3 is TGTGCCAGTAGTATAGGGGATCGCCGGCCGGGACTTAACACTGAAGCTTTCTTT.

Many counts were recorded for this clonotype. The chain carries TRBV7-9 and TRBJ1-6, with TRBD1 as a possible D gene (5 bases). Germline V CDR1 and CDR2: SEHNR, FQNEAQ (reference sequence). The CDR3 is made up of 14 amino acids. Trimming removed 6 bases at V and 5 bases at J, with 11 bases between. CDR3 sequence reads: CASSPTGDNSPLHF. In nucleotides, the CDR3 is TGTGCCAGCAGTCCGACGGGGGATAATTCACCCCTCCACTTT.

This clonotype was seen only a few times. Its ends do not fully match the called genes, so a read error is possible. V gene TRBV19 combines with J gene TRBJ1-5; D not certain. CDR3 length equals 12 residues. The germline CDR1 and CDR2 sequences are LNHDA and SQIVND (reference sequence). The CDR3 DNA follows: TGTGTCAGTAGTATAGGCAATCAGCCCCAGCATTTT. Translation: CVSSIGNQPQHF.

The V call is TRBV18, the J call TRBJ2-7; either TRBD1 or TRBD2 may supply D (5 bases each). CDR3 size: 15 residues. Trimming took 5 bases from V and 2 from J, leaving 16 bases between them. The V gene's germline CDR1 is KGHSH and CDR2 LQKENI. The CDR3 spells CASSSIRDGTYEQYF. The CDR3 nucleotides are TGTGCCAGCTCATCCATCCGGGACGGTACCTACGAGCAGTACTTC.

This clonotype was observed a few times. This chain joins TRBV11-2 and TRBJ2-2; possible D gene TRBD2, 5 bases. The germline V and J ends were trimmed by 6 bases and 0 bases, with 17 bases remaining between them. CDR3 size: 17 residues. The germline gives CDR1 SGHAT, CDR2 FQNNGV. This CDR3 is CASRNIGGGSNTGELFF. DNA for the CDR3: TGTGCCAGCAGAAACATCGGAGGAGGTTCGAACACCGGGGAGCTGTTTTTT.